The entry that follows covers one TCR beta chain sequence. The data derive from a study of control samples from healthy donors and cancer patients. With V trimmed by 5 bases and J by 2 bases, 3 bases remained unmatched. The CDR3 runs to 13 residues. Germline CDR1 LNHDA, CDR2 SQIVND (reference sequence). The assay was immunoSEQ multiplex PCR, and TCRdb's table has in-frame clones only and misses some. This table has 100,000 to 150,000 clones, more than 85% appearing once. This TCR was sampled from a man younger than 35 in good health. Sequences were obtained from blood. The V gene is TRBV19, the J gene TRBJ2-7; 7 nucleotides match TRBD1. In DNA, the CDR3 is TGTGCCAGTAGTCTGGGGACAGCCTACGAGCAGTACTTC. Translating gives CASSLGTAYEQYF.